This TCR beta chain was observed in a study of T cells after yellow fever vaccination. Germline CDR1 and CDR2: KGHSH and LQKENI. The CDR3 sequence is 17 residues long. The V gene lost 1 base and the J gene lost 4 bases, with 16 bases spanning the gap. As to this clonotype: What it binds is unknown.

General study findings and limits: Faster peaking, at day 5 versus 15, marked a secondary response that was weaker. In post-booster samples, most primary-vaccination clones reappeared (about 97% CD4, nearly 90% CD8).

By 5'RACE template switching, TCR cDNA was produced, with a universal primer site and UMIs added in the process. TCRdb re-analysed the 5' RACE reads in MiXCR, keeping a single row per CDR3 protein. Here the sample spans about 150,000 distinct CDR3 sequences, roughly 6.4% being singletons. V gene TRBV18 combines with J gene TRBJ2-2; weak D call: TRBD1 (5 bases). The sequence was obtained from a man between 18 and 35 years old who received the YFV17D yellow fever vaccine. Sample: CD4+ T cells sorted from PBMCs, taken on the day of the first yellow fever vaccination. CDR3 loop: CASSPRQGYQGTGELFF. The DNA for the CDR3 is TGTGCCAGCTCACCACGACAAGGGTACCAGGGCACCGGGGAGCTGTTTTTT.